This passage covers 5 T cell receptor beta chains from one sample sequenced in a study of blood T cells in healthy people across ages. PCR was performed a second time for 7 to 11 cycles using a sample-barcoded 5' primer and a J-beta primer mix. MiXCR, applied by TCRdb to the 5' RACE reads, yields one record per CDR3 protein. This sample has about 900,000 distinct CDR3 sequences, with about 62% found just once. The sequenced material came from blood. These receptors all come from a man younger than 45 in good health.

CDR3 sequence reads: CSARVRGPSSYEQYF. The CDR3 DNA is TGCAGTGCTAGAGTGAGGGGCCCGAGCTCCTACGAGCAGTACTTC. This sequence joins TRBV20-1 and TRBJ2-7, with D perhaps assigned TRBD1 or TRBD2 (5 bases each). CDR3 length: 15 amino acids. The V gene's germline CDR1 is DFQATT and CDR2 SNEGSKA (reference sequence). Trimming left V 1 base short and J 0 bases short, with 13 bases between.

In regard to this clonotype: At one boundary the junction diverges from the germline segment, which might be a read error. The chain is built from TRBV7-2 and TRBJ2-1; 12 bases are a match to TRBD2. The CDR3 length is 15 residues. Germline V lookup: CDR1 SGHTA, CDR2 FQGNSA. The CDR3 DNA is TGTGCCGGCAGCCTCCTAGCGGGAGGGGGTAATGAGCAGTTCTTC. Translated: CAGSLLAGGGNEQFF.

V is TRBV27 and J is TRBJ2-3, with TRBD2 matching over 11 bases. This CDR3 contains 18 residues. Germline lookup yields CDR1 MNHEY and CDR2 SMNVEV (reference sequence). V dropped 7 bases and J dropped 2; count of bases not matched to a gene: 14. The CDR3 DNA reads TGTGCCAGCACCCCCCTCGCGCTAGCGGGGGGCCTCACAGATACGCAGTATTTT. It encodes CASTPLALAGGLTDTQYF.

The chain combines TRBV7-9 with TRBJ1-2; 7 bases are a match to TRBD1. CDR1 and CDR2 from the germline V gene are SEHNR and FQNEAQ (reference sequence). This CDR3 is built from 16 residues. The trim removed 5 bases at V and 2 bases at J, leaving 11 bases unmatched. The CDR3 DNA reads as TGTGCCAGCAGCCCCAGTGGACAGGAAATGAACTATGGCTACACCTTC. This translates into CASSPSGQEMNYGYTF.

The chain combines TRBV6-6 with TRBJ2-5; D remains ambiguous. The CDR3 runs 14 residues. Per germline, CDR1 MNHNY and CDR2 SVGAGI (reference sequence). V shed 6 bases and J shed 11 bases, with 22 bases lying between them. CDR3 sequence reads: CASRYVSPIGEQYF. CDR3 sequence (DNA): TGTGCCAGCAGGTACGTATCCCCTATCGGAGAGCAGTACTTC.